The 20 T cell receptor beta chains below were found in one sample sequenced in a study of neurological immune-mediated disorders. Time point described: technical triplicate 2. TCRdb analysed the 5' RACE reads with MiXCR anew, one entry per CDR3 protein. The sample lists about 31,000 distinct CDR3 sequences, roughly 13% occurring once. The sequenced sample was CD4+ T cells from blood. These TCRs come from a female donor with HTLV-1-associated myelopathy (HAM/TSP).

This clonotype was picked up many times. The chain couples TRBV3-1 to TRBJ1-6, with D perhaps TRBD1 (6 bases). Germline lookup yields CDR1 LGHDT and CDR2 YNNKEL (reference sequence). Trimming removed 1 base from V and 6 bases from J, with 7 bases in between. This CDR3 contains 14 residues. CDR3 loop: CASSQAGVNSPLHF. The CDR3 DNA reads TGTGCCAGCAGCCAAGCAGGGGTTAATTCACCCCTCCACTTT.

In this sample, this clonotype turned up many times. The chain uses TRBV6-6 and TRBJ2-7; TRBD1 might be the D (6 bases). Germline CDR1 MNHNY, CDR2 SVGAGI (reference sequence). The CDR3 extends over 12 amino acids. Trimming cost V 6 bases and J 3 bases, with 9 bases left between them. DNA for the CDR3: TGTGCCAGCAGCTGGGACAACTACGAGCAGTACTTC. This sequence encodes CASSWDNYEQYF.

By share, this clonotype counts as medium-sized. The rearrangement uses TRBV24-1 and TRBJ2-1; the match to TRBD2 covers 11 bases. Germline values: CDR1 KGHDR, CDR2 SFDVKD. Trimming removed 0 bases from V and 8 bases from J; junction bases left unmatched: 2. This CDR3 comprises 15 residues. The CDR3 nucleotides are TGTGCCACCAGTGATTTGACTAGCGGGAGCTATGAGCAGTTCTTC. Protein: CATSDLTSGSYEQFF.

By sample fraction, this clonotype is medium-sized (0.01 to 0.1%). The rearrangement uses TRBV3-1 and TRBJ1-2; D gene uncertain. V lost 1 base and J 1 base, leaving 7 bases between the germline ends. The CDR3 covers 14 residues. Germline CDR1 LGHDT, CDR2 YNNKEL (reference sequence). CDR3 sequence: CASSQGAGNYGYTF. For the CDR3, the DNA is TGTGCCAGCAGCCAAGGGGCGGGTAACTATGGCTACACCTTC. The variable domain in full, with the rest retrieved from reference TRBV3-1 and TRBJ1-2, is DTAVSQTPKYLVTQMGNDKSIKCEQNLGHDTMYWYKQDSKKFLKIMFSYNNKELIINETVPNRFSPKSPDKAHLNLHINSLELGDSAVYFCASSQGAGNYGYTFGSGTRLTVV.

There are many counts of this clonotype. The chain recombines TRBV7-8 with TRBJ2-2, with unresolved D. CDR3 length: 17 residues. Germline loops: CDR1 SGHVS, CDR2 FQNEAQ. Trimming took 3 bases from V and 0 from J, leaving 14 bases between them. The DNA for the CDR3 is TGTGCCAGCAGCTTTATCGCTGCCAGAACGAACACCGGGGAGCTGTTTTTT. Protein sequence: CASSFIAARTNTGELFF. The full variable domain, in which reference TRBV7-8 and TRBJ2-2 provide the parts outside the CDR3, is GAGVSQSPRYKVAKRGQDVALRCDPISGHVSLFWYQQALGQGPEFLTYFQNEAQLDKSGLPSDRFFAERPEGSVSTLKIQRTQQEDSAVYLCASSFIAARTNTGELFFGEGSRLTVL.

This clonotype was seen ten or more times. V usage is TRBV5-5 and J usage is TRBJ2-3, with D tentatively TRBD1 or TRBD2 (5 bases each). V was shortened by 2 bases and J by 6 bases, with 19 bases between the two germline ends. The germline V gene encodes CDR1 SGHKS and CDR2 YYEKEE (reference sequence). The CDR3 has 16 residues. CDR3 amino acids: CASSFMASRGADTQYF. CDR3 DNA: TGTGCCAGCAGCTTTATGGCTTCCCGGGGCGCGGATACGCAGTATTTT.

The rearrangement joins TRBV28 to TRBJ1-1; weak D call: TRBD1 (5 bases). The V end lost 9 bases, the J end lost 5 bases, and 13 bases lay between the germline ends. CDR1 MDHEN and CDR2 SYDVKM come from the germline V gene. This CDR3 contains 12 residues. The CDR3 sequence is CARTGLTTEAFF. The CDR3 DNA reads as TGTGCCAGAACAGGTTTGACGACTGAAGCTTTCTTT.

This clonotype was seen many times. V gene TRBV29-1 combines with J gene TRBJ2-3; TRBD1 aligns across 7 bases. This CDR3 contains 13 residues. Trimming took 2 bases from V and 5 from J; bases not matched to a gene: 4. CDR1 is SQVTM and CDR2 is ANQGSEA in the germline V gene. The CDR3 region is CSVERQGEDTQYF. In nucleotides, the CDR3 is TGCAGCGTTGAAAGGCAGGGGGAAGATACGCAGTATTTT.

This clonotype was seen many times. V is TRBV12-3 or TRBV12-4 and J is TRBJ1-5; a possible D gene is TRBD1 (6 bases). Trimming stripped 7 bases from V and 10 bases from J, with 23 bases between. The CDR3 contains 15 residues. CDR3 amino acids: CASTPGVGGLQPQHF. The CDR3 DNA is TGTGCCAGCACCCCTGGGGTAGGGGGGCTTCAACCCCAGCATTTT.

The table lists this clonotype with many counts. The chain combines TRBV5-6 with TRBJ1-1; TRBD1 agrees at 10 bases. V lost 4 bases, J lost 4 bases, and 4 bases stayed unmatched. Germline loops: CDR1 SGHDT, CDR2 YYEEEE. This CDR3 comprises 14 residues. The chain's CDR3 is CASSLRTGGTEAFF. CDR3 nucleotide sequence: TGTGCCAGCAGCCTCAGGACAGGGGGCACTGAAGCTTTCTTT.

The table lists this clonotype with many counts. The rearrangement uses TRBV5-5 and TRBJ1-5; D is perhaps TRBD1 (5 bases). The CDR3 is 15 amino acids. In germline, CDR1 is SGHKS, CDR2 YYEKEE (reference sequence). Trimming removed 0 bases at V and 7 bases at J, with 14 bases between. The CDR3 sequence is CASSLDGGDGQPQHF. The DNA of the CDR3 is TGTGCCAGCAGCTTGGATGGAGGGGACGGACAGCCCCAGCATTTT. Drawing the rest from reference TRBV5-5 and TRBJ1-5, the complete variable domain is DAGVTQSPTHLIKTRGQQVTLRCSPISGHKSVSWYQQVLGQGPQFIFQYYEKEERGRGNFPDRFSARQFPNYSSELNVNALLLGDSALYLCASSLDGGDGQPQHFGDGTRLSIL.

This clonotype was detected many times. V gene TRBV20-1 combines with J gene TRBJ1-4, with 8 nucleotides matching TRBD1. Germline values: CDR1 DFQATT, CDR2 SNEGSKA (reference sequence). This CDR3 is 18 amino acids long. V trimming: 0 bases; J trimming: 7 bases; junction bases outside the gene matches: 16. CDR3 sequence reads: CSAREGQGARMHLEKLFF. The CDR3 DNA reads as TGCAGTGCTAGAGAGGGCCAGGGGGCGAGAATGCATCTTGAAAAACTGTTTTTT.

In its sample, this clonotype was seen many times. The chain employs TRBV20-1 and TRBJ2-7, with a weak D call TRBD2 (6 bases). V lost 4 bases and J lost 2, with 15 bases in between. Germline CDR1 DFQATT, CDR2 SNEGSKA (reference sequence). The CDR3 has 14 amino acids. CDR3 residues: CSATPPGLAYEQYF. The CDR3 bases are TGCAGTGCTACTCCTCCGGGACTGGCCTACGAGCAGTACTTC.

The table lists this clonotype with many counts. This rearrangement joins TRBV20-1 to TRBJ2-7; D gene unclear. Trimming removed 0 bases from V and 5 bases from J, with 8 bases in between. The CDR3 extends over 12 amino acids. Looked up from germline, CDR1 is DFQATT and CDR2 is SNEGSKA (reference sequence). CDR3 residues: CSARDSVDEQYF. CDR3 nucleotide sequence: TGCAGTGCTAGAGACAGTGTGGACGAGCAGTACTTC.

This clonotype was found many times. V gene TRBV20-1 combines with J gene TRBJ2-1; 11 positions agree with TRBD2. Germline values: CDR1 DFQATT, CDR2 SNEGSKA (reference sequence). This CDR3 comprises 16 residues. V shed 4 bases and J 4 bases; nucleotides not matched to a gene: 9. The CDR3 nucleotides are TGCAGTGCTACGCCAACTAGCGGGAGCGCGTACAATGAGCAGTTCTTC. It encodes CSATPTSGSAYNEQFF.

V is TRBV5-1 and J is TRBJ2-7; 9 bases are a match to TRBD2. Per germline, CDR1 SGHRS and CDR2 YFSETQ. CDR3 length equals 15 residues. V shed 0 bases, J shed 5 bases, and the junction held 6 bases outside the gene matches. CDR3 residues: CASSLVLAGSDEQYF. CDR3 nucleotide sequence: TGCGCCAGCAGCTTGGTACTAGCGGGTAGCGACGAGCAGTACTTC.

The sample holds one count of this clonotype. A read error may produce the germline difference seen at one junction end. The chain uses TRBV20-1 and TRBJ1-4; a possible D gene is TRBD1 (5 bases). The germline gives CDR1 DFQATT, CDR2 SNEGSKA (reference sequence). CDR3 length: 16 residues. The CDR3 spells CSARVIGGTSNEKLLF. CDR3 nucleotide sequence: TGCAGTGCTAGAGTCATTGGGGGGACTTCTAATGAAAAACTGCTTTTT.

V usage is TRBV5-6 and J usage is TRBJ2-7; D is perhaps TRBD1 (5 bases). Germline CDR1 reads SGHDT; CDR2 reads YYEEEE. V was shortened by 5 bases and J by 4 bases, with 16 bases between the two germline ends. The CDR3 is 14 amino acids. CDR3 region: CASRPWQGAYEQYF. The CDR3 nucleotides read TGTGCCAGCAGACCGTGGCAGGGTGCTTACGAGCAGTACTTC.

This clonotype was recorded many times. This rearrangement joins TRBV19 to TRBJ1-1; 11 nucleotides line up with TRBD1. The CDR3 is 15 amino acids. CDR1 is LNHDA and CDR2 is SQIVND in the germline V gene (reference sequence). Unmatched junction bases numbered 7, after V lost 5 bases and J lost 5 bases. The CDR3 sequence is CASSDPGQGGTEAFF. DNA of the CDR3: TGTGCCAGTAGTGATCCGGGACAGGGGGGAACTGAAGCTTTCTTT.

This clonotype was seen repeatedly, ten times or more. Here the CDR3 reads CASSSGLASEQYF. CDR3 in DNA: TGCGCCAGCAGCTCCGGACTAGCCTCGGAGCAGTACTTC. The J gene is TRBJ2-7, the V gene TRBV5-1; TRBD2 agrees at 8 bases. V was pared by 3 bases and J by 7 bases, with 6 bases of the junction left unmatched. Germline CDR1 SGHRS, CDR2 YFSETQ. The CDR3 runs 13 residues.